This T cell receptor beta chain was sequenced during a study of T cells in Graves' hyperthyroidism and ophthalmopathy. In making diagnoses, clinical symptoms, serum thyroxine and TRAb, thyroid ultrasound and orbital computed tomography were all used. PBMCs were sourced from approximately 9.3 ml fresh peripheral blood. Trimming left V 5 bases short and J 2 bases short, with 18 bases between. CDR1 is SEHNR, CDR2 FQNEAQ, per germline (reference sequence). The CDR3 is 16 residues long. Findings and limits, study-wide: Blood samples included most of the expanded thyroid clonotypes exceeding 0.001.

Amplified TCR beta CDR3 regions came from RNA transcripts. First-round RT-PCR of the TCR CDR3 relied on the HTBI primer set. TCRdb ran MiXCR on the multiplex PCR reads and lists one entry per CDR3 protein. The sample has 300,000 to 450,000 distinct CDR3 sequences, more than 20% seen once. In the case of this clonotype: Antigen specificity is unknown.

The chain combines TRBV7-9 with TRBJ1-2; D possibly corresponds to TRBD1 (6 bases). This clonotype was obtained from a man aged 50 or older with Graves' hyperthyroidism. Material: blood. For the CDR3, the DNA is TGTGCCAGCAGCACACGACAGGAAACCCAGAACTATGGCTACACCTTC. As protein: CASSTRQETQNYGYTF.